The 25 T cell receptor beta chains below all came from one sample that was sequenced in a study of T-cell reconstitution after alpha-beta-depleted transplantation in children. Preparation of the TCRbeta library involved a method that used unique molecular identifiers. One entry per CDR3 protein, called by TCRdb with MiXCR from the PCR reads. The table includes some 350,000 distinct CDR3 sequences, 16% detected once. The sequencing here drew on PBMCs, mostly from graft donor cells, taken 360 days after TCRalphabeta/CD19-depleted stem cell transplant. The receptors were sampled from a male patient aged 2 to 9 who had a stem cell transplant for acute lymphoblastic leukemia, so the T cells may come from the graft donor.

This clonotype appeared a few times. The chain links TRBV29-1 to TRBJ2-7; 10 bases align to TRBD2. This CDR3 is 17 amino acids long. Germline CDR1 and CDR2: SQVTM and ANQGSEA. Trimming removed 4 bases from V and 1 base from J; junction bases left unmatched: 13. CDR3 loop: CSVGLLPGTSASYEQYF. CDR3 coding DNA: TGCAGCGTTGGCCTACTGCCGGGGACTAGCGCGTCCTACGAGCAGTACTTC.

Turning to this clonotype: Being one base from a much bigger clone, this may be a read error. The rearrangement joins TRBV5-1 to TRBJ2-5, with D perhaps matching TRBD1 (5 bases). CDR3 length: 18 residues. Trimming took off 0 bases at V and 1 base at J, with 19 bases between the two ends. Germline V gene sequence: CDR1 SGHRS, CDR2 YFSETQ. CDR3 in amino acids: CASSLGITTGYLQETQYF. The CDR3, as DNA: TGCGCCAGCAGCTTGGGGATTACCACAGGCTACCTCCAAGAGACCCAGTACTTC.

The J gene is TRBJ1-4, the V gene TRBV4-3; tentatively, D is TRBD1 (5 bases). CDR1 is LGHNA, CDR2 YSLEER, per germline. The CDR3 runs 16 residues. Trimming removed 3 bases from V and 4 bases from J, with 15 bases in between. CDR3 sequence reads: CASSHDRGGINEKLFF. CDR3 in DNA: TGCGCCAGCAGCCACGACCGCGGGGGTATTAATGAAAAACTGTTTTTT.

This clonotype was seen more than once but under ten times. This chain links TRBV18 with TRBJ2-3, with D uncertain. V was pared by 0 bases and J by 6 bases, with 10 bases between. The germline CDR1 and CDR2 sequences are KGHSH and LQKENI. The CDR3 runs to 14 residues. The CDR3: CASSPPMVGDTQYF. The CDR3 DNA sequence: TGTGCCAGCTCACCACCGATGGTCGGGGATACGCAGTATTTT.

The chain couples TRBV5-1 to TRBJ2-5; D perhaps matches TRBD1 (6 bases). Germline values: CDR1 SGHRS, CDR2 YFSETQ. Trimming pared 4 bases from V and 4 bases from J, leaving 17 bases between. CDR3 size: 15 residues. Here the CDR3 DNA reads TGCGCCAGCAGCGGATCAGGGGCGCCGGGAGAGACCCAGTACTTC. Encoded protein: CASSGSGAPGETQYF.

This clonotype has just a few counts. The chain recombines TRBV20-1 with TRBJ2-7; possible D gene TRBD2, 5 bases. The CDR3 extends over 12 amino acids. CDR1 and CDR2 from the germline V gene are DFQATT and SNEGSKA (reference sequence). Trimming left V 3 bases short and J 4 bases short, with 10 bases between. In DNA, the CDR3 is TGCAGTGCTAGCCGGGATCCTTACGAGCAGTACTTC. Translating gives CSASRDPYEQYF.

The chain has TRBV7-2 and TRBJ1-5; 7 positions agree with TRBD1. CDR3 size: 17 residues. Trimming cost V 5 bases and J 2 bases; bases outside gene matches: 12. Per germline, CDR1 SGHTA and CDR2 FQGNSA. The CDR3 DNA reads as TGTGCCAGCAGCACATGGACAGGCTCGGGGGGCAATCAGCCCCAGCATTTT. Protein sequence: CASSTWTGSGGNQPQHF.

V usage is TRBV11-2 and J usage is TRBJ2-1; 10 bases match TRBD2. V was clipped by 0 bases and J by 0 bases; unmatched bases: 11. The CDR3 has 20 residues. CDR1 and CDR2 (germline): SGHAT, FQNNGV. CDR3 in amino acids: CASSLDSLLAGAFSYNEQFF. The CDR3 bases are TGTGCCAGCAGCTTAGATTCTCTTCTAGCGGGAGCTTTCTCCTACAATGAGCAGTTCTTC.

This clonotype was seen ten or more times. This rearrangement joins TRBV4-2 to TRBJ1-1; D not resolved. Trimming cost V 1 base and J 8 bases, with 5 bases left between them. Germline assignment: CDR1 LGHNA and CDR2 YNFKEQ. This CDR3 has 11 amino acids. The CDR3 DNA is TGTGCCAGCAGCCAAGGAGTAGAAGCTTTCTTT. Its protein product is CASSQGVEAFF.

In its sample, this clonotype was seen a few times. The chain uses TRBV7-9 and TRBJ2-7, with TRBD2 as a possible D gene (5 bases). V gave up 2 bases and J gave up 1 base, with 15 bases separating them. Germline CDR1 reads SEHNR; CDR2 reads FQNEAQ (reference sequence). The CDR3 has 16 residues. In DNA form, the CDR3 reads TGTGCCAGCAGCTTATCTCGCGGGTACCTTTCCTACGAGCAGTACTTC. Protein sequence: CASSLSRGYLSYEQYF.

This clonotype was seen a handful of times. The V gene is TRBV6-5, the J gene TRBJ2-1, with 7 positions matching TRBD2. Germline CDR1 reads MNHEY; CDR2 reads SVGAGI. Trimming took 2 bases from V and 6 from J; bases not matched to a gene: 7. The CDR3 is 15 amino acids. CDR3 sequence (DNA): TGTGCCAGCAGTTACGCTAGCGGAACCCTCAATGAGCAGTTCTTC. Translating gives CASSYASGTLNEQFF.

The chain couples TRBV9 to TRBJ2-3; 7 positions agree with TRBD2. Germline CDR1 is SGDLS and CDR2 is YYNGEE. V trimming: 3 bases; J trimming: 2 bases; junction bases outside the gene matches: 6. This CDR3 has 15 residues. CDR3 sequence: CASSGGTTLTDTQYF. CDR3 nucleotide sequence: TGTGCCAGCAGCGGCGGGACTACCCTCACAGATACGCAGTATTTT.

The chain carries TRBV10-2 and TRBJ2-3; 12 bases are shared with TRBD2. Germline CDR1 and CDR2: WSHSY and SAAADI. The CDR3 has 18 residues. V shed 0 bases and J 2 bases; nucleotides not matched to a gene: 6. The CDR3 is CASSESRTSGTLTDTQYF. CDR3 nucleotide sequence: TGCGCCAGCAGTGAGTCTCGGACTAGCGGGACTCTCACAGATACGCAGTATTTT.

The chain is built from TRBV6-1 and TRBJ2-3; 11 nucleotides agree with TRBD2. The germline gives CDR1 MNHNS, CDR2 SASEGT. This CDR3 spans 16 amino acids. With V trimmed by 7 bases and J by 7 bases, 13 bases remained unmatched. The CDR3, as DNA: TGTGCCAGCACCCACTTAGCGGGAGGGCCTTCCTATACGCAGTATTTT. Translated: CASTHLAGGPSYTQYF.

This clonotype has just a few counts. The V and J genes are TRBV6-1 and TRBJ2-3; 8 bases align to TRBD2. J lost 2 bases, V lost 6 bases, and 4 bases had no gene match. The CDR3 is 14 amino acids. Germline-derived CDR1 and CDR2 are MNHNS and SASEGT. The CDR3 loop is CASRVGRATDTQYF. The CDR3, as DNA: TGTGCCAGCAGGGTCGGGAGGGCCACAGATACGCAGTATTTT.

The J gene is TRBJ2-1, the V gene TRBV24-1; 11 bases match TRBD1. Trimming removed 4 bases from V and 3 bases from J; junction bases left unmatched: 4. Germline assignment: CDR1 KGHDR and CDR2 SFDVKD. The CDR3 consists of 16 residues. CDR3 amino acids: CATSEDGTGGYNEQFF. The CDR3 nucleotides read TGTGCCACCAGTGAGGACGGGACAGGGGGCTACAATGAGCAGTTCTTC.

This rearrangement joins TRBV10-3 to TRBJ1-4; 7 bases are a match to TRBD1. There are 13 residues in the CDR3. CDR1 and CDR2 (germline): ENHRY, SYGVKD. The J segment lost 6 bases and the V segment lost 10 bases, leaving 8 bases of the junction unmatched. CDR3 protein: CATRQGLDEKLFF. The CDR3 DNA reads TGTGCCACTAGACAGGGTTTGGATGAAAAACTGTTTTTT.

This clonotype was observed a handful of times. The V and J genes are TRBV20-1 and TRBJ2-3; 9 bases are shared with TRBD2. The CDR3 is 13 residues long. The V segment lost 4 bases and the J segment 11 bases; nucleotides outside the gene matches: 10. Germline CDR1 and CDR2: DFQATT and SNEGSKA (reference sequence). CDR3 coding DNA: TGCAGTGCTAACCCGGGACGACTAGCGGAGCAGTATTTT. Translating it yields CSANPGRLAEQYF.

This clonotype has a count of ten or more. J is TRBJ2-3 and V is TRBV5-1; TRBD1 matches 8 bases. This CDR3 has 12 amino acids. CDR1 is SGHRS, CDR2 YFSETQ, per germline. After removal of 8 bases from V and 4 bases from J, the junction contained 3 bases not matched to a gene. The chain's CDR3 is CASGQGSDTQYF. The CDR3 DNA is TGCGCCAGTGGACAGGGTTCAGATACGCAGTATTTT.

This clonotype has a count of ten or more. The chain links TRBV18 to TRBJ2-3; TRBD1 matches 7 bases. This CDR3 region has 15 residues. Looked up from germline, CDR1 is KGHSH and CDR2 is LQKENI. Trimming at V came to 4 bases and at J to 0 bases, leaving 4 bases not matched to a gene. CDR3 sequence (DNA): TGTGCCAGCTCACTGACAGGGCTCAGCACAGATACGCAGTATTTT. Its translation: CASSLTGLSTDTQYF.

This clonotype has at least ten counts. The rearrangement uses TRBV4-1 and TRBJ2-3, with 7 positions matching TRBD2. Germline CDR1 reads MGHRA; CDR2 reads YSYEKL. V gave up 1 base and J gave up 6 bases; unmatched junction bases: 4. The CDR3 covers 14 residues. CDR3 residues: CASSQVTSSDTQYF. CDR3 DNA sequence: TGCGCCAGCAGCCAAGTGACTAGCTCGGATACGCAGTATTTT.

This sequence joins TRBV11-2 and TRBJ2-6; D is uncertain. V was clipped by 5 bases and J by 0 bases, with 17 bases between them. The CDR3 spans 18 residues. In germline, CDR1 is SGHAT, CDR2 FQNNGV. CDR3 DNA sequence: TGTGCCAGCAGCGCAGGTCGTGGGTGGAACTCTGGGGCCAACGTCCTGACTTTC. This encodes CASSAGRGWNSGANVLTF. Using reference TRBV11-2 and TRBJ2-6 for the parts outside the CDR3, the full variable domain is EAGVAQSPRYKIIEKRQSVAFWCNPISGHATLYWYQQILGQGPKLLIQFQNNGVVDDSQLPKDRFSAERLKGVDSTLKIQPAKLEDSAVYLCASSAGRGWNSGANVLTFGAGSRLTVL.

The rearrangement joins TRBV28 to TRBJ2-3, with a weak D call TRBD2 (5 bases). Germline V gene data show CDR1 as MDHEN and CDR2 as SYDVKM. The CDR3 sequence is 13 residues long. Trimming stripped 8 bases from V and 2 bases from J, with 11 bases between. CDR3 region: CASLGLFTDTQYF. CDR3 bases: TGTGCCAGCCTAGGACTTTTCACAGATACGCAGTATTTT.

In this sample, this clonotype turned up many times. The chain recombines TRBV6-2 or TRBV6-3 with TRBJ2-1; 12 bases align to TRBD2. J lost 10 bases, V lost 4 bases, and 11 bases had no gene match. Germline values: CDR1 MNHEY, CDR2 SVGEGT. This CDR3 is built from 16 residues. CDR3 in amino acids: CASSLTRLAGVGEQFF. The CDR3 bases are TGTGCCAGCAGTTTGACCCGACTAGCGGGGGTTGGGGAGCAGTTCTTC.

This clonotype has a handful of counts. The rearrangement joins TRBV12-3 or TRBV12-4 to TRBJ2-7, with 14 bases matching TRBD2. Trimming removed 3 bases from V and 7 bases from J; junction bases left unmatched: 17. The CDR3 is made up of 19 amino acids. CDR3 protein: CASSFFWPQPGLAGVEQYF. CDR3 coding DNA: TGTGCCAGCAGTTTTTTTTGGCCACAACCGGGACTAGCGGGAGTGGAGCAGTACTTC.